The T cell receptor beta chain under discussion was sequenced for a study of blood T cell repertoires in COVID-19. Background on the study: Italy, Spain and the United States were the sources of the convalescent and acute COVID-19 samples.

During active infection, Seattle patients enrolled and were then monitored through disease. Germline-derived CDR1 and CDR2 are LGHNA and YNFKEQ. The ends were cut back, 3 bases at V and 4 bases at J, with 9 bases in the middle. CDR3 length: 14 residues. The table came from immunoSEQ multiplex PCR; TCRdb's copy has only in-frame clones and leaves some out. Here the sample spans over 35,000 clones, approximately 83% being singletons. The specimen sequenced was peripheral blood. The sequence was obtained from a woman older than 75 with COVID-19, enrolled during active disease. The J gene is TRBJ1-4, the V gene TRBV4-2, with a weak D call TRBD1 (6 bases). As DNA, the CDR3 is TGTGCCAGCAGCCACCAGGACAGTAATGAAAAACTGTTTTTT. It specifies CASSHQDSNEKLFF.